The 17 T cell receptor beta chains below were found in one sample sequenced in a study of T cell responses to AZD1222 COVID-19 vaccine. Clones were sequenced by immunoSEQ multiplex PCR, and TCRdb holds only the in-frame ones, with some missing. The sample gives approximately 120,000 clones, about 85% of which show up once; 3.5% to 5.5% is in the top ten. The sequenced sample was peripheral blood, obtained 28 days after the second AZD1222 dose. The receptors derive from an adult who received the AZD1222 COVID-19 vaccine.

The rearrangement links TRBV30 to TRBJ1-2; TRBD1 matches 8 bases. V was clipped by 4 bases and J by 8 bases; unmatched bases: 6. Germline assignment: CDR1 GTSNPN and CDR2 SVGIG (reference sequence). CDR3 length equals 12 residues. DNA for the CDR3: TGTGCCTGGAAGCAGGGGGCTGAGGGCTACACCTTC. Protein product: CAWKQGAEGYTF.

The V call is TRBV7-9, the J call TRBJ1-4; TRBD1 aligns across 9 bases. The CDR3 has 14 residues. With V trimmed by 10 bases and J by 4 bases, 7 bases remained unmatched. Germline V CDR1 and CDR2: SEHNR, FQNEAQ (reference sequence). The CDR3 protein is CATTETGGNEKLFF. In DNA, the CDR3 is TGTGCCACCACCGAGACAGGGGGTAATGAAAAACTGTTTTTT.

J is TRBJ1-5 and V is TRBV6-5; D gene unclear. This CDR3 contains 12 residues. V lost 11 bases to trimming and J lost 3 bases, with 11 bases between them. Per germline, CDR1 MNHEY and CDR2 SVGAGI. The CDR3 protein is CACGGPNQPQHF. The CDR3 DNA reads TGTGCCTGTGGAGGGCCCAATCAGCCCCAGCATTTT.

This chain connects TRBV5-1 to TRBJ2-7, with TRBD2 matching 10 bases. After removal of 2 bases from V and 2 bases from J, the junction contained 4 bases not matched to a gene. Germline V gene lookup returns CDR1 SGHRS and CDR2 YFSETQ. This CDR3 region has 15 residues. CDR3 loop: CASSLSGGATYEQYF. The CDR3 DNA is TGCGCCAGCAGCTTAAGCGGGGGGGCGACCTACGAGCAGTACTTC. Drawing the rest from reference TRBV5-1 and TRBJ2-7, the complete variable domain is KAGVTQTPRYLIKTRGQQVTLSCSPISGHRSVSWYQQTPGQGLQFLFEYFSETQRNKGNFPGRFSGRQFSNSRSEMNVSTLELGDSALYLCASSLSGGATYEQYFGPGTRLTVT.

This chain links TRBV28 with TRBJ1-2; possible D gene TRBD1, 5 bases. Trimming took off 2 bases at V and 5 bases at J, with 15 bases between the two ends. The CDR3 covers 15 residues. CDR1 and CDR2 (germline): MDHEN, SYDVKM. This chain's CDR3 is CASSLPRGSGYGYTF. The CDR3 DNA reads TGTGCCAGCAGTTTACCCCGGGGCTCCGGGTATGGCTACACCTTC.

This chain connects TRBV19 to TRBJ1-5, with 9 bases matching TRBD1. V shed 10 bases, J shed 0 bases, and the junction held 7 bases outside the gene matches. This CDR3 region has 15 residues. Germline V CDR1 and CDR2: LNHDA, SQIVND (reference sequence). CDR3 residues: CATGQGLYSNQPQHF. As DNA, the CDR3 is TGTGCCACGGGACAGGGCCTATATAGCAATCAGCCCCAGCATTTT.

This clone came up once. This chain links TRBV19 with TRBJ1-4; 7 bases line up with TRBD1. CDR3 length: 15 amino acids. Germline trimming cut 4 bases from V and 2 bases from J; bases unmatched to any gene: 4. Germline V gene lookup returns CDR1 LNHDA and CDR2 SQIVND (reference sequence). CDR3: CASSSQGDTNEKLFF. CDR3 in DNA: TGTGCCAGTAGTAGCCAGGGGGACACTAATGAAAAACTGTTTTTT.

The chain employs TRBV3-1 (or the pseudogene TRBV3-2) and TRBJ2-7; 7 bases align to TRBD2. The CDR3 extends over 16 amino acids. V shed 4 bases and J 3 bases; nucleotides not matched to a gene: 12. From germline, CDR1 is LGHDT and CDR2 YNNKEL (reference sequence). In DNA form, the CDR3 reads TGTGCCAGCAGCCCAGAGAGAGGGAGGGGAATCTACGAGCAGTACTTC. It is translated as CASSPERGRGIYEQYF.

This rearrangement joins TRBV5-1 to TRBJ1-2; D is possibly TRBD1 (6 bases). CDR1 SGHRS and CDR2 YFSETQ come from the germline V gene. The CDR3 consists of 15 residues. Deletions cut 3 bases from V and 7 bases from J, with 19 bases between. The CDR3 region is CASSSGQPSVSGYTF. CDR3 DNA sequence: TGCGCCAGCAGCTCTGGACAGCCAAGCGTAAGTGGCTACACCTTC. Full variable domain (remainder filled in from reference TRBV5-1 and TRBJ1-2): KAGVTQTPRYLIKTRGQQVTLSCSPISGHRSVSWYQQTPGQGLQFLFEYFSETQRNKGNFPGRFSGRQFSNSRSEMNVSTLELGDSALYLCASSSGQPSVSGYTFGSGTRLTVV.

The rearrangement links TRBV4-1 to TRBJ2-1, with 8 positions matching TRBD2. This CDR3 has 16 amino acids. The germline V gene has CDR1 MGHRA and CDR2 YSYEKL. With 4 bases clipped from V and 0 bases from J, the junction kept 5 bases outside the gene matches. In DNA, the CDR3 is TGCGCCAGCAGCCCGGGAGGGGGTTACTCCTACAATGAGCAGTTCTTC. This translates into CASSPGGGYSYNEQFF.

This chain links TRBV2 with TRBJ2-1; 12 bases line up with TRBD2. This CDR3 contains 15 residues. Germline loops: CDR1 SNHLY, CDR2 FYNNEI. J lost 5 bases, V lost 6 bases, and 5 bases had no gene match. CDR3 nucleotide sequence: TGTGCCAGCAGGGCGACTAGCGGGGGCGACAATGAGCAGTTCTTC. Translation gives CASRATSGGDNEQFF.

This clone appeared a few times. The J gene is TRBJ1-6, the V gene TRBV3-1 (or the pseudogene TRBV3-2); D is perhaps TRBD1 (6 bases). Deletions cut 2 bases from V and 9 bases from J, with 11 bases between. The CDR3 contains 14 residues. The germline V gene has CDR1 LGHDT and CDR2 YNNKEL (reference sequence). Here the CDR3 reads CASSQYRVGSPLHF. As DNA, the CDR3 is TGTGCCAGCAGCCAATACAGGGTGGGTTCACCCCTCCACTTT.

The chain links TRBV19 to TRBJ1-1, with TRBD1 identical over 11 bases. V dropped 1 base and J dropped 1; count of bases not matched to a gene: 17. This CDR3 region has 21 residues. Germline values: CDR1 LNHDA, CDR2 SQIVND (reference sequence). The CDR3: CASSIGRWGTGGTRRNTEAFF. CDR3 DNA: TGTGCCAGTAGTATAGGGAGGTGGGGGACAGGGGGGACACGGAGGAACACTGAAGCTTTCTTT.

This chain links TRBV28 with TRBJ1-4; D gene unclear. CDR3 length: 14 amino acids. Trimming cost V 10 bases and J 4 bases, with 16 bases left between them. CDR1 MDHEN and CDR2 SYDVKM come from the germline V gene. The CDR3 region has the DNA TGTGCCACCCAAGTCAATCGGGTTAATGAAAAACTGTTTTTT. Translating it yields CATQVNRVNEKLFF.

In its sample, this clone was seen once. The chain has TRBV18 and TRBJ2-2; D is perhaps TRBD2 (6 bases). Trimming took 8 bases from V and 0 from J, leaving 10 bases between them. The CDR3 covers 14 residues. Germline-derived CDR1 and CDR2 are KGHSH and LQKENI. CDR3 amino acids: CASGGTANTGELFF. The CDR3 coding sequence is TGTGCCAGCGGGGGGACCGCGAACACCGGGGAGCTGTTTTTT. The whole variable domain, filled in from reference TRBV18 and TRBJ2-2, reads NAGVMQNPRHLVRRRGQEARLRCSPMKGHSHVYWYRQLPEEGLKFMVYLQKENIIDESGMPKERFSAEFPKEGPSILRIQQVVRGDSAAYFCASGGTANTGELFFGEGSRLTVL.

The chain carries TRBV11-2 and TRBJ2-3; 10 bases agree with TRBD2. V was pared by 0 bases and J by 1 base, with 4 bases of the junction left unmatched. Germline V CDR1 and CDR2: SGHAT, FQNNGV. The CDR3 is 17 amino acids. The chain's CDR3 is CASSLEWLAGGTDTQYF. For the CDR3, the DNA is TGTGCCAGCAGCTTAGAATGGCTAGCGGGGGGCACAGATACGCAGTATTTT.

J is TRBJ1-5 and V is TRBV7-9; D is undetermined. The CDR3 totals 14 residues. Trimming removed 5 bases from V and 0 bases from J, with 8 bases in between. Germline V gives CDR1 SEHNR, CDR2 FQNEAQ (reference sequence). In DNA, the CDR3 is TGTGCCAGCAGCCCGGACCTTAGCAATCAGCCCCAGCATTTT. Translating it yields CASSPDLSNQPQHF.